This is a list of T cell receptor beta chains from one sample in a study of blood T cell repertoires in COVID-19. Some clones are missing from TCRdb's copy, which holds only in-frame ones; the method was immunoSEQ multiplex PCR. The repertoire holds just over 300,000 clones, with 89% as singletons. The sample consisted of peripheral blood. The receptors were gathered from a woman in her thirties with COVID-19, enrolled during active disease. Each CDR3 is given with its conserved first and last residue. The D gene is left open where the match is weak. The size entry is marked missing in some rows and otherwise reads once, few, many or a size class.

d_call: .
v_call: TRBV11-1
j_call: TRBJ1-2
clone_size: .
cdr3_aa: CASSSQGNYGYTF
cdr3_nt: TGTGCCAGCAGCTCTCAGGGAAACTATGGCTACACCTTC

d_call: .
v_call: TRBV6-5
j_call: TRBJ1-1
clone_size: .
cdr3_aa: CASSYGREAFF
cdr3_nt: TGTGCCAGCAGTTACGGGCGCGAAGCTTTCTTT

d_call: .
v_call: TRBV29-1
j_call: TRBJ2-7
clone_size: few
cdr3_aa: CSVVIGWGGQIVSEQYF
cdr3_nt: TGCAGCGTTGTTATAGGTTGGGGTGGACAGATAGTGTCCGAGCAGTACTTC

d_call: .
v_call: TRBV7-6
j_call: TRBJ1-1
clone_size: .
cdr3_aa: CASSSTPGVNTEAFF
cdr3_nt: TGTGCCAGCAGCTCTACGCCGGGAGTCAACACTGAAGCTTTCTTT

d_call: TRBD1
v_call: TRBV7-9
j_call: TRBJ2-5
clone_size: .
cdr3_aa: CASSLTGSETQYF
cdr3_nt: TGTGCCAGCAGCTTGACAGGGAGCGAGACCCAGTACTTC

d_call: .
v_call: TRBV5-1
j_call: TRBJ1-2
clone_size: .
cdr3_aa: CASTLTHQRNYGYTF
cdr3_nt: TGCGCCAGCACCCTGACTCATCAGAGAAACTATGGCTACACCTTC

d_call: .
v_call: TRBV7-2
j_call: TRBJ1-5
clone_size: .
cdr3_aa: CASSFIDGGNQPQHF
cdr3_nt: TGTGCCAGCAGCTTCATAGACGGGGGCAATCAGCCCCAGCATTTT

d_call: TRBD2
v_call: TRBV5-4
j_call: TRBJ2-4
clone_size: .
cdr3_aa: CASSLGAGGLNIQYF
cdr3_nt: TGTGCCAGCAGCTTGGGAGCGGGGGGGCTAAACATTCAGTACTTC

d_call: .
v_call: TRBV6-2/TRBV6-3
j_call: TRBJ1-1
clone_size: .
cdr3_aa: CASSYAGHLNTEAFF
cdr3_nt: TGTGCCAGCAGTTATGCCGGACATTTGAACACTGAAGCTTTCTTT

d_call: TRBD2
v_call: TRBV7-2
j_call: TRBJ2-3
clone_size: .
cdr3_aa: CASSLGSSGGAVDTQYF
cdr3_nt: TGTGCCAGCAGCTTAGGGAGTAGCGGGGGGGCGGTGGATACGCAGTATTTT

d_call: .
v_call: TRBV7-5
j_call: TRBJ2-5
clone_size: .
cdr3_aa: CVRSLELSALVQRGPKETQYF
cdr3_nt: TGTGTCAGAAGCTTAGAATTAAGCGCTCTGGTACAGAGGGGGCCTAAAGAGACCCAGTACTTC

d_call: .
v_call: TRBV5-1
j_call: TRBJ1-1
clone_size: .
cdr3_aa: CASSDPGLTEAFF
cdr3_nt: TGCGCCAGCAGCGATCCCGGGTTAACTGAAGCTTTCTTT

d_call: TRBD1
v_call: TRBV10-3
j_call: TRBJ2-1
clone_size: .
cdr3_aa: CAISRGLDEQFF
cdr3_nt: TGTGCCATCAGCAGGGGGCTCGATGAGCAGTTCTTC

d_call: .
v_call: TRBV6-1
j_call: TRBJ1-5
clone_size: many
cdr3_aa: CASSEWGWSDQPQHF
cdr3_nt: TGTGCCAGCAGTGAATGGGGCTGGAGCGATCAGCCCCAGCATTTT

d_call: TRBD2
v_call: TRBV6-5
j_call: TRBJ2-2
clone_size: .
cdr3_aa: CASGGLAGTGELFF
cdr3_nt: TGTGCCAGCGGGGGACTAGCCGGCACCGGGGAGCTGTTTTTT

d_call: TRBD1
v_call: TRBV2
j_call: TRBJ1-6
clone_size: .
cdr3_aa: CASSEESQGHNSPLHF
cdr3_nt: TGTGCCAGCAGTGAAGAGTCACAGGGGCATAATTCACCCCTCCACTTT

d_call: .
v_call: TRBV19
j_call: TRBJ1-5
clone_size: .
cdr3_aa: CATEGEGNQPQHF
cdr3_nt: TGTGCCACGGAAGGGGAAGGAAATCAGCCCCAGCATTTT

d_call: TRBD1
v_call: TRBV4-1
j_call: TRBJ1-3
clone_size: few
cdr3_aa: CASSQGGTVSKSSGNTIYF
cdr3_nt: TGCGCCAGCAGCCAAGGCGGGACAGTATCCAAAAGCTCTGGAAACACCATATATTTT

d_call: .
v_call: TRBV7-9
j_call: TRBJ1-6
clone_size: .
cdr3_aa: CASSPAGRSNNSPLHF
cdr3_nt: TGTGCCAGCAGCCCCGCTGGCAGGTCCAATAATTCACCCCTCCACTTT

d_call: TRBD1
v_call: TRBV2
j_call: TRBJ1-5
clone_size: .
cdr3_aa: CASRGRTGEPFSNQPQHF
cdr3_nt: TGTGCCAGCAGGGGTCGGACAGGGGAGCCTTTCAGCAATCAGCCCCAGCATTTT

d_call: .
v_call: TRBV19
j_call: TRBJ1-6
clone_size: once
cdr3_aa: CASMGAGNNSPLHF
cdr3_nt: TGTGCCAGTATGGGGGCAGGGAATAATTCACCCCTCCACTTT

d_call: .
v_call: TRBV6-6
j_call: TRBJ2-2
clone_size: .
cdr3_aa: CASSPMRSVGTGELFF
cdr3_nt: TGTGCCAGCAGCCCCATGCGGAGCGTTGGCACCGGGGAGCTGTTTTTT

d_call: .
v_call: TRBV5-4
j_call: TRBJ1-2
clone_size: .
cdr3_aa: CASSSATEQDGYTF
cdr3_nt: TGTGCCAGCAGCTCCGCGACAGAGCAAGATGGCTACACCTTC